The 20 T cell receptor beta chains reported below all come from one sample, sequenced in a study of shared clonotypes between healthy human individuals. Assay used: immunoSEQ multiplex PCR; TCRdb lists only in-frame clones, some missing. The sample carries over a million clones, approximately 98.5% recorded once. The sample consisted of naive CD4+ T cells sorted from blood. Documented subset: CD45RA+ positively selected. These TCRs come from a man aged 25-40 years in good health.

V and J are TRBV5-1 and TRBJ1-4, with TRBD1 matching over 8 bases. The CDR3 covers 16 residues. Germline values: CDR1 SGHRS, CDR2 YFSETQ. Trimming cost V 3 bases and J 6 bases; bases outside gene matches: 10. This CDR3 is CASSYSRTGRDEKLFF. The CDR3 DNA sequence: TGCGCCAGCAGCTACTCGAGGACAGGGAGGGATGAAAAACTGTTTTTT.

This clone has a single count. This sequence joins TRBV7-2 and TRBJ2-7; weak D call: TRBD2 (6 bases). There are 14 residues in the CDR3. V was pared by 5 bases and J by 3 bases, with 14 bases between. The V gene's germline CDR1 is SGHTA and CDR2 FQGNSA. DNA for the CDR3: TGTGCCAGCAGCCGGACTATTCCCGGCTACGAGCAGTACTTC. Residues: CASSRTIPGYEQYF.

V gene TRBV19 combines with J gene TRBJ2-7; 9 nucleotides agree with TRBD1. The V and J ends lost 8 bases and 0 bases, in that order; junction bases with no gene match: 5. The CDR3 has 14 residues. Germline V CDR1 and CDR2: LNHDA, SQIVND (reference sequence). CDR3 protein: CASSNRGLSYEQYF. CDR3 bases: TGTGCCAGTTCTAACAGGGGGCTCTCCTACGAGCAGTACTTC.

The gene calls are TRBV29-1 and TRBJ2-2; 10 nucleotides line up with TRBD2. Trimming took 5 bases from V and 4 from J; bases not matched to a gene: 10. CDR1 and CDR2 (germline): SQVTM, ANQGSEA. The CDR3 loop spans 16 amino acids. Written as DNA, the CDR3 is TGCAGCGTTTCGCTTGTAGCGGGAGGTAGCACCGGGGAGCTGTTTTTT. It yields the protein CSVSLVAGGSTGELFF.

The gene calls are TRBV9 and TRBJ1-2, with a weak D call TRBD1 (5 bases). The germline V and J ends were trimmed by 4 bases and 2 bases, with 12 bases remaining between them. Germline assignment: CDR1 SGDLS and CDR2 YYNGEE. This CDR3 spans 14 amino acids. This CDR3 is CASSSNGQNYGYTF. CDR3 coding DNA: TGTGCCAGCAGCTCAAACGGACAAAACTATGGCTACACCTTC.

The rearrangement uses TRBV6-6 and TRBJ2-7; perhaps D is TRBD1 or TRBD2 (5 bases each). The germline V gene encodes CDR1 MNHNY and CDR2 SVGAGI (reference sequence). CDR3 length: 15 amino acids. Trimming pared 0 bases from V and 0 bases from J, leaving 9 bases between. The CDR3 loop reads CASSYSGASSYEQYF. The CDR3 DNA follows: TGTGCCAGCAGTTACTCCGGGGCTAGCTCCTACGAGCAGTACTTC.

This chain links TRBV7-9 with TRBJ2-3, with 7 bases matching TRBD2. The V and J ends lost 7 bases and 3 bases, in that order; junction bases with no gene match: 4. There are 13 residues in the CDR3. Germline V gene data show CDR1 as SEHNR and CDR2 as FQNEAQ (reference sequence). CDR3 bases: TGTGCCAGCAACCAAGCGGGAACAGATACGCAGTATTTT. Translated: CASNQAGTDTQYF.

This chain links TRBV5-8 with TRBJ2-1; D is undetermined. V was cut by 2 bases and J by 0 bases, with 15 bases left in between. The CDR3 spans 17 residues. The germline gives CDR1 SGHTS, CDR2 YDEGEE. Here the CDR3 reads CASSFVLGRSSYNEQFF. The CDR3 nucleotides are TGTGCCAGCAGCTTTGTGTTAGGGCGAAGCTCCTACAATGAGCAGTTCTTC.

The genes are TRBV18 and TRBJ2-7, with D unclear. This CDR3 contains 13 residues. Trimming took off 4 bases at V and 6 bases at J, with 13 bases between the two ends. Per germline, CDR1 KGHSH and CDR2 LQKENI. The CDR3 DNA reads TGTGCCAGCTCACTAGGAGTAGCCCGCGAGCAGTACTTC. Translation gives CASSLGVAREQYF.

This clone was observed a single time. The CDR3 spells CASSLDFRPQGEQYF. Written as DNA, the CDR3 is TGCGCCAGCAGCTTGGATTTCCGGCCGCAGGGCGAGCAGTACTTC. This chain uses TRBV5-1 with TRBJ2-7, with a tentative D call TRBD1 (5 bases). V lost 0 bases and J lost 6, with 16 bases in between. This CDR3 spans 15 amino acids. CDR1 is SGHRS, CDR2 YFSETQ, per germline.

On this clone itself: The junction differs from germline at one of its ends, possibly a read error. The chain couples TRBV7-7 to TRBJ2-1; TRBD2 aligns across 11 bases. Germline CDR1 SSHAT, CDR2 FNYEAQ (reference sequence). The CDR3 runs 15 residues. This chain's CDR3 is CASSELAGVVNEQFF. In nucleotides, the CDR3 is TGTGCTAGCAGCGAACTAGCGGGAGTGGTAAATGAGCAGTTCTTC. Variable domain in full (rest from reference TRBV7-7 and TRBJ2-1): GAGVSQSPRYKVTKRGQDVTLRCDPISSHATLYWYQQALGQGPEFLTYFNYEAQPDKSGLPSDRFSAERPEGSISTLTIQRTEQRDSAMYRCASSELAGVVNEQFFGPGTRLTVL.

With respect to this clone: Different DNA sequences within this sample yield the same CDR3. The genes are TRBV5-1 and TRBJ2-7; 8 positions agree with TRBD2. Looked up from germline, CDR1 is SGHRS and CDR2 is YFSETQ. The V segment lost 4 bases and the J segment 0 bases; nucleotides outside the gene matches: 9. The CDR3 contains 16 residues. The CDR3 loop is CASSPGLAPSSYEQYF. The CDR3 DNA is TGCGCCAGCAGCCCTGGACTAGCTCCAAGCTCCTACGAGCAGTACTTC.

The V and J genes are TRBV28 and TRBJ2-3, with 9 bases lining up with TRBD2. The germline CDR1 and CDR2 sequences are MDHEN and SYDVKM. The CDR3 is made up of 14 amino acids. J gave up 1 base and V 4 bases, and 0 bases lay outside the gene matches. DNA for the CDR3: TGTGCCAGCAGTTCTAGCGGGGGCACAGATACGCAGTATTTT. Protein product: CASSSSGGTDTQYF.

As to this clone: Other DNA sequences of this sample code for an identical CDR3. This chain connects TRBV29-1 to TRBJ2-5; D gene unclear. This CDR3 has 12 residues. CDR1 is SQVTM and CDR2 is ANQGSEA in the germline V gene. V was pared by 5 bases and J by 5 bases, with 12 bases between. The CDR3 DNA reads TGCAGCGTTCGCACTGGTGGGGAGACCCAGTACTTC. This codes for CSVRTGGETQYF.

This clone has a single count. The J gene is TRBJ1-2, the V gene TRBV29-1; no definite D call. Germline V CDR1 and CDR2: SQVTM, ANQGSEA. Trimming left V 3 bases short and J 7 bases short, with 9 bases between. The CDR3 is made up of 11 amino acids. Here the CDR3 reads CSVDSGAGYTF. The CDR3, as DNA: TGCAGCGTTGATTCAGGAGCTGGCTACACCTTC.

Details on this clone: The identical CDR3 is also encoded by other nucleotide sequences in the sample. The rearrangement joins TRBV5-1 to TRBJ2-3, with D uncertain. Looked up from germline, CDR1 is SGHRS and CDR2 is YFSETQ. This CDR3 is 14 amino acids long. V was pared by 0 bases and J by 4 bases, with 9 bases between. The CDR3 DNA is TGCGCCAGCAGCTTGGCCGTTAACGCAGATACGCAGTATTTT. It translates to CASSLAVNADTQYF.

V and J are TRBV7-9 and TRBJ1-5; 9 bases align to TRBD1. The CDR3 has 15 residues. Germline V lookup: CDR1 SEHNR, CDR2 FQNEAQ (reference sequence). Trimming took 3 bases from V and 1 from J; bases not matched to a gene: 1. The CDR3 loop reads CASSFGTGSNQPQHF. CDR3 bases: TGTGCCAGCAGCTTCGGGACAGGGAGCAATCAGCCCCAGCATTTT. The variable domain in full, with the rest retrieved from reference TRBV7-9 and TRBJ1-5, is DTGVSQNPRHKITKRGQNVTFRCDPISEHNRLYWYRQTLGQGPEFLTYFQNEAQLEKSRLLSDRFSAERPKGSFSTLEIQRTEQGDSAMYLCASSFGTGSNQPQHFGDGTRLSIL.

The CDR3 DNA follows: TGTGCCTGGGAGCCCACAGGTGGTGGAAACACCATATATTTT. This translates into CAWEPTGGGNTIYF. This rearrangement joins TRBV30 to TRBJ1-3, with a tentative D call TRBD1 (5 bases). This CDR3 contains 14 residues. Per the germline V gene, CDR1 is GTSNPN and CDR2 is SVGIG (reference sequence). V lost 5 bases, J lost 3 bases, and 14 bases lay in between.

V is TRBV18 and J is TRBJ2-7, with 9 bases that match TRBD1. Germline lookup yields CDR1 KGHSH and CDR2 LQKENI. The CDR3 totals 14 residues. V trimming: 5 bases; J trimming: 3 bases; junction bases outside the gene matches: 5. The CDR3 protein is CASSAQGAIYEQYF. The CDR3 region has the DNA TGTGCCAGCTCAGCACAGGGGGCCATCTACGAGCAGTACTTC.

This clone has just one count. The gene calls are TRBV7-2 and TRBJ2-5; no clear D gene. V lost 0 bases and J lost 2, with 7 bases in between. Germline V gene lookup returns CDR1 SGHTA and CDR2 FQGNSA. The CDR3 has 14 residues. The CDR3 DNA follows: TGTGCCAGCAGCTTAGCCTTCGATCAAGAGACCCAGTACTTC. It encodes CASSLAFDQETQYF. Full variable domain (outside the CDR3, taken from reference TRBV7-2 and TRBJ2-5): GAGVSQSPSNKVTEKGKDVELRCDPISGHTALYWYRQSLGQGLEFLIYFQGNSAPDKSGLPSDRFSAERTGGSVSTLTIQRTQQEDSAVYLCASSLAFDQETQYFGPGTRLLVL.